Listed below are T cell receptor beta chains from one sample, sequenced in a study of cytomegalovirus exposure and HLA in healthy donors. Produced via immunoSEQ multiplex PCR; TCRdb's table is partial and in-frame only. The data hold approximately 180,000 clones, with 55% to 75% observed a single time. Sequenced material: PBMCs. The receptors stem from a human donor in good health. Both conserved end residues are part of each CDR3. A D gene is named only where the DNA matches it firmly. Clone size appears in some rows only: once, few, many, or a class for an expanded clone.

- - TRBJ2-7 TRBV4-1 CASSQVGGYEQYF TGCGCCAGCAGCCAAGTGGGGGGCTACGAGCAGTACTTC
- - TRBJ1-5 TRBV27 CASNWANSNQPQHF TGTGCCAGCAATTGGGCTAATAGCAATCAGCCCCAGCATTTT
TRBD1 - TRBJ2-7 TRBV6-5 CASSYPSGTGVDEQYF TGTGCCAGCAGTTACCCATCCGGGACAGGGGTGGACGAGCAGTACTTC
- few TRBJ2-1 TRBV5-4 CASSPVLTGTLGAGNEQFF TGTGCCAGCAGCCCCGTCTTAACAGGGACCCTTGGTGCGGGCAATGAGCAGTTCTTC
TRBD1 - TRBJ1-1 TRBV27 CASSRQGRLGTEAFF TGTGCCAGCAGCCGACAGGGGAGGTTGGGTACTGAAGCTTTCTTT
TRBD1 - TRBJ2-2 TRBV4-3 CASSPGQGTGELFF TGCGCCAGCAGCCCGGGACAGGGGACCGGGGAGCTGTTTTTT
- few TRBJ1-3 TRBV10-3 CAISEPLGNTIYF TGTGCCATCAGTGAGCCCCTCGGAAACACCATATATTTT
- - TRBJ2-5 TRBV7-2 CASTPDWQETQYF TGTGCCAGCACCCCGGACTGGCAAGAGACCCAGTACTTC
- - TRBJ1-2 TRBV5-1 CASSLGEADYGYTF TGCGCCAGCAGCTTGGGGGAGGCTGACTATGGCTACACCTTC
- - TRBJ1-5 TRBV6-1 CASSVSGTQHF TGTGCCAGCAGTGTCAGCGGGACCCAGCATTTT
- - TRBJ1-6 TRBV4-1 CASSQGPRETYNSPLHF TGCGCCAGCAGCCAAGGCCCACGGGAGACCTATAATTCACCCCTCCACTTT
- - TRBJ1-4 TRBV9 CASSVAGTTNEKLFF TGTGCCAGCAGCGTAGCGGGGACAACCAATGAAAAACTGTTTTTT
- - TRBJ2-1 TRBV15 CATSIGGSFQFF TGTGCCACCAGCATCGGCGGCAGCTTTCAGTTCTTC
TRBD1 - TRBJ1-2 TRBV7-9 CASSSSGGGLNYGYTF TGTGCCAGCAGCTCCTCGGGAGGGGGCTTAAACTATGGCTACACCTTC
- - TRBJ2-1 TRBV4-1 CASSQGTGYNEQFF TGCGCCAGCAGCCAGGGTACAGGGTACAATGAGCAGTTCTTC
- - TRBJ2-1 TRBV15 CATSISRERQFF TGTGCCACCAGCATCTCGAGGGAAAGGCAGTTCTTC
- - TRBJ1-6 TRBV6-5 CASSYQGLNSPLHF TGTGCCAGCAGTTACCAGGGACTAAATTCACCCCTCCACTTT
- - TRBJ2-7 TRBV25-1 CASSRGSGSSYEQYF TGTGCCAGCAGTCGAGGGAGCGGAAGCTCCTACGAGCAGTACTTC
- - TRBJ1-2 TRBV7-9 CASSRTGTYGYTF TGTGCCAGCAGCCGAACAGGGACCTATGGCTACACCTTC
- once TRBJ2-7 TRBV9 CASSPPDSSYEQYF TGTGCCAGCAGCCCGCCAGACAGCTCCTACGAGCAGTACTTC
TRBD2 - TRBJ2-3 TRBV5-4 CASSSGGLAGASTDTQYF TGTGCCAGCAGCTCGGGGGGACTAGCGGGGGCCAGCACAGATACGCAGTATTTT
- many TRBJ1-2 TRBV2 CASSPRANYGYTF TGTGCCAGCAGTCCGCGAGCTAACTATGGCTACACCTTC
TRBD1 - TRBJ1-2 TRBV9 CASSVGVTGQGYTF TGTGCCAGCAGCGTAGGTGTGACAGGGCAAGGCTACACCTTC
TRBD1 - TRBJ1-1 TRBV7-9 CASGRTGNTEAFF TGTGCCAGCGGCCGGACAGGGAACACTGAAGCTTTCTTT
- - TRBJ2-3 TRBV4-3 CASSQEDGGHTDTQYF TGCGCCAGCAGCCAAGAAGACGGGGGGCACACAGATACGCAGTATTTT
- few TRBJ1-1 TRBV11-3 CASSRNLNTEAFF TGTGCCAGCAGCCGTAATCTTAATACTGAAGCTTTCTTT
- - TRBJ2-3 TRBV7-8 CASSPRLGHGMQYF TGTGCCAGCAGCCCTAGACTGGGACACGGAATGCAGTATTTT
TRBD1 once TRBJ2-2 TRBV7-3 CASSSMGQVGELFF TGTGCCAGCAGCTCCATGGGACAGGTTGGGGAGCTGTTTTTT
TRBD1 once TRBJ1-2 TRBV9 CASSGQGGGYGYTF TGTGCCAGCAGTGGACAGGGAGGCGGCTATGGCTACACCTTC